The clone carrying this T cell receptor beta chain was counted a few times. The target antigen is unknown. TCRB transcripts that were expressed got sequenced, as all of the isolated RNA had been reverse transcribed. Naive, central memory and regulatory T cell samples averaged about 3.57 million immunoSEQ reads each. Some clones are missing from TCRdb's copy, which holds only in-frame ones; the method was immunoSEQ multiplex PCR. Among hundreds of thousands of clones listed, roughly an eighth were seen once. The record originates from a study of beta chain features in type 1 diabetes. Study summary: Patients did not differ from healthy donors in age, gender or cell yield.

Study conclusions and caveats: The study found moderately but significantly shorter TCRB CDR3s in all four CD4+ subsets of Type 1 diabetes patients.

The CDR3 loop spans 16 amino acids. The J segment lost 7 bases and the V segment lost 6 bases, leaving 13 bases of the junction unmatched. Per germline, CDR1 MDHEN and CDR2 SYDVKM. Sequenced material: naive CD4+ T cells from blood. This chain connects TRBV28 to TRBJ2-1, with 9 bases matching TRBD1. This receptor was taken from a man aged 30 to 39 with type 1 diabetes. The CDR3 loop is CASSTTGTGSRNEQFF. The CDR3 DNA is TGTGCCAGCAGCACCACCGGGACAGGGTCACGGAATGAGCAGTTCTTC.